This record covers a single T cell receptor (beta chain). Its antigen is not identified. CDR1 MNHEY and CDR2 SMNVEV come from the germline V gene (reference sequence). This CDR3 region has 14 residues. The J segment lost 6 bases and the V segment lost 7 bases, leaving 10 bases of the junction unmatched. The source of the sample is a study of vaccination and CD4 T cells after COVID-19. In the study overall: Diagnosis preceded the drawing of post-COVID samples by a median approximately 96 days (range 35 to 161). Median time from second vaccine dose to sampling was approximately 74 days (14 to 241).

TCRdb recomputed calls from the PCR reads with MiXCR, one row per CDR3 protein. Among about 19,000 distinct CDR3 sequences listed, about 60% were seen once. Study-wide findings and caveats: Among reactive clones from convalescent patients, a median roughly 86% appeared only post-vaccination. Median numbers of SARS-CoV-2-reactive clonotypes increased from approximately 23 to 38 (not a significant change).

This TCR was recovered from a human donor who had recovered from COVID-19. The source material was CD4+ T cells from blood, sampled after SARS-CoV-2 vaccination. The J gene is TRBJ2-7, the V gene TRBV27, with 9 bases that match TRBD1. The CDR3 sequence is CASTRDRDLGEQYF. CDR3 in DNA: TGTGCCAGCACCAGGGACAGGGATCTCGGCGAGCAGTACTTC.